What follows is one TCR beta chain and its context. The antigen remains unidentified. This entry is derived from a study of cytomegalovirus exposure and HLA in healthy donors. Trimming took off 4 bases at V and 1 base at J, with 8 bases between the two ends. Germline values: CDR1 SGHKS, CDR2 YYEKEE (reference sequence). The CDR3 contains 13 residues. Study-wide results and limits: Some highly shared sequence variants likely arose as a pipeline artifact. Under in vitro conditions, a few CMV-associated chains were confirmed as specific for CMV antigens.

In the PCR, 60 Vbeta and 13 Jbeta primers were used. Produced via immunoSEQ multiplex PCR; TCRdb's table is partial and in-frame only. The data show about 200,000 clones, 75% to 85% seen once. Sequencing was carried out using PBMCs. The clonotype was recovered from a woman in her 50s in good health and CMV-seronegative. The genes are TRBV5-5 and TRBJ1-2; D gene uncertain. The CDR3 DNA reads as TGTGCCAGCAGCCTACGAGTTAACTATGGCTACACCTTC. Its translation: CASSLRVNYGYTF.